Detailed here is one T cell receptor (beta chain). Repertoires were generated with immunoSEQ multiplex PCR, while TCRdb's copy carries only in-frame clones and drops some. This table has roughly 190,000 clones, roughly 84% appearing once. The sample is drawn from a study of blood T cell repertoires in COVID-19. Turning to the study itself: Some COVID-19 samples were acute and others convalescent; all came from the United States, Italy and Spain.

The CDR3 has 14 residues. V lost 0 bases and J lost 6, with 11 bases in between. Germline lookup yields CDR1 LGHDT and CDR2 YNNKEL (reference sequence). The receptor comes from a woman under 40 who had been exposed to COVID-19. The rearrangement links TRBV3-1 (or the pseudogene TRBV3-2) to TRBJ1-2, with no clear D. The sequenced sample consisted of PBMCs or T cells enriched from blood (not recorded which). The CDR3 DNA sequence: TGTGCCAGCAGCCAAGATATAAACAGAGATGGCTACACCTTC. It translates to CASSQDINRDGYTF.